This TCR beta chain emerged from a study of beta chain features in type 1 diabetes. Study-wide results and caveats: TCRB CDR3s from Type 1 diabetes patients were moderately but significantly shorter in all four CD4+ subsets.

Trimming stripped 6 bases from V and 2 bases from J, with 10 bases between. The germline gives CDR1 LNHDA, CDR2 SQIVND (reference sequence). The CDR3 is 13 amino acids. Isolated RNA was reverse transcribed in full, so expressed TCRB transcripts were sequenced. The assay was immunoSEQ multiplex PCR, and TCRdb's table has in-frame clones only and misses some. The table shows about 240,000 clones, with about 14% occurring only once. For this clone: The antigen is undetermined.

This chain connects TRBV19 to TRBJ1-2; maybe TRBD1 (6 bases). Sequenced sample: naive CD4+ T cells from blood. The sequence came from a young man with type 1 diabetes. CDR3 loop: CASSPTGNYGYTF. DNA of the CDR3: TGTGCCAGTAGCCCCACAGGGAACTATGGCTACACCTTC.